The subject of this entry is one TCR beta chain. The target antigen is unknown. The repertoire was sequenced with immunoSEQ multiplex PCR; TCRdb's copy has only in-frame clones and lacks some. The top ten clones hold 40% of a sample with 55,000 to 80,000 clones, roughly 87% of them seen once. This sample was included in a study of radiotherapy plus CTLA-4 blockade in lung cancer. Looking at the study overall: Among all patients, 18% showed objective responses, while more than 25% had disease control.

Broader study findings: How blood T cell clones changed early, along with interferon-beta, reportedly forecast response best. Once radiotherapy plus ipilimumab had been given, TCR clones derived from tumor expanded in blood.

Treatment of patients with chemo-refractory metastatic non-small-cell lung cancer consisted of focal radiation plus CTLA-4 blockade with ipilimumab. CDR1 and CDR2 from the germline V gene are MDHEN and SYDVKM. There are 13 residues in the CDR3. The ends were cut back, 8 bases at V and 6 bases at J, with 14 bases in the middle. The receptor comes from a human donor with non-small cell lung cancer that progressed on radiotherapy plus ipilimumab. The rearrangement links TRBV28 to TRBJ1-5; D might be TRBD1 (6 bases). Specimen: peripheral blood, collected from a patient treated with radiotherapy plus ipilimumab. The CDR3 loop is CASLQGYGQPQHF. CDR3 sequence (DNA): TGTGCCAGCCTACAGGGCTACGGTCAGCCCCAGCATTTT.